A single sample gave rise to the 8 T cell receptor beta chains below, sequenced in a study of read filtering for tumor transcriptome and immune sequencing. Molecular barcoded adaptors covering alpha/delta and beta/gamma chains were used on about 390 ng RNA. A single record per CDR3 protein comes from TCRdb applying MiXCR to the reads. The profile covers around 26,000 distinct CDR3 sequences, with approximately 15% appearing a single time and around 47% taken by the ten largest. Sequencing input: a population of CD138-negative cells sorted from bone marrow. The receptors originated from a donor over 35 with multiple myeloma.

This clonotype was seen repeatedly, ten times or more. The CDR3 sequence is CASSQGDSYGYTF. The CDR3 DNA is TGTGCCAGCAGCCAGGGGGACAGCTATGGCTACACCTTC. The J gene is TRBJ1-2, the V gene TRBV4-2; TRBD1 matches at 7 bases. Germline V CDR1 and CDR2: LGHNA, YNFKEQ. V lost 3 bases and J lost 4; bases outside the gene matches: 2. CDR3 length: 13 amino acids.

This clonotype was detected many times. The J gene is TRBJ2-5, the V gene TRBV28; a possible D gene is TRBD1 (7 bases). Germline assignment: CDR1 MDHEN and CDR2 SYDVKM. There are 13 residues in the CDR3. This CDR3 is CASGPGGRETQYF. CDR3 nucleotides: TGTGCAAGCGGGCCAGGGGGTAGGGAGACCCAGTACTTC.

This clonotype was counted many times. This chain uses TRBV9 with TRBJ2-2, with TRBD1 matching 10 bases. The CDR3 consists of 17 residues. CDR1 is SGDLS, CDR2 YYNGEE, per germline. The trim removed 3 bases at V and 8 bases at J, leaving 13 bases unmatched. CDR3 sequence (DNA): TGTGCCAGCAGCGAGCAAGTGACCGGGACAGGGGATGGGGAGCTGTTTTTT. It translates to CASSEQVTGTGDGELFF.

This clonotype was recorded many times. This chain connects TRBV2 to TRBJ2-7, with D perhaps matching TRBD2 (6 bases). This CDR3 spans 14 amino acids. V lost 5 bases and J lost 1, with 12 bases in between. CDR1 is SNHLY and CDR2 is FYNNEI in the germline V gene. The DNA of the CDR3 is TGTGCCAGCAGTCCCCTTAGCGGTTCCTACGAGCAGTACTTC. Protein: CASSPLSGSYEQYF.

This clonotype appeared many times. The rearrangement links TRBV18 to TRBJ1-1; 7 nucleotides match TRBD1. V gave up 3 bases and J gave up 1 base; unmatched junction bases: 8. The CDR3 contains 16 residues. Germline V gene sequence: CDR1 KGHSH, CDR2 LQKENI. The CDR3: CASSPVQGPQNTEAFF. CDR3 nucleotide sequence: TGTGCCAGCTCACCTGTACAGGGGCCTCAGAACACTGAAGCTTTCTTT.

Turning to this clonotype: Without the conserved terminal phenylalanine or tryptophan, this CDR3 likely stems from a read error. The chain uses TRBV6-5 and TRBJ2-1; 9 nucleotides line up with TRBD2. Germline CDR1 reads MNHEY; CDR2 reads SVGAGI. The CDR3 runs 15 residues. Losses at the gene ends were 4 bases for V and 6 bases for J; bases not matched to a gene: 7. The CDR3 nucleotides are TGTGCCAGCAGTTGCGATGCGGGAGGGAGCAATGAGCAGTTCCTC. Protein: CASSCDAGGSNEQFL.

This clonotype was recorded many times. The V call is TRBV19, the J call TRBJ2-3; D perhaps matches TRBD2 (5 bases). V was pared by 6 bases and J by 5 bases, with 12 bases between. The CDR3 is made up of 13 amino acids. From germline, CDR1 is LNHDA and CDR2 SQIVND (reference sequence). CDR3 residues: CASRRAEGDTQYF. The CDR3 DNA reads as TGTGCCAGTAGGAGGGCAGAGGGAGATACGCAGTATTTT.

For this clonotype: It may be a read error: a sequence one base away is much more abundant. The V gene is TRBV20-1, the J gene TRBJ2-7; no reliable D call. In germline, CDR1 is DFQATT, CDR2 SNEGSKA (reference sequence). The length of the CDR3 is 13 residues. The V end lost 5 bases, the J end lost 0 bases, and 11 bases lay between the germline ends. The CDR3 nucleotides read TGCAGTGCTGACAAGGCTCCCTCCTACGAGCAGTACTTC. The encoded protein is CSADKAPSYEQYF.